These 20 T cell receptor beta chains came from one sample sequenced in a study of T cell repertoires in cytomegalovirus infection (dated by TCRdb to the late 2010s). Data came from an Illumina HiSeq 1500. Using fastp trimming at Q25 and MiXCR clonotype assembly, TCRdb reanalyzed the public sequencing data and kept in-frame beta chains. Identical CDR3 protein sequences are pooled into one entry, listed with their most common genes and DNA. Across this sample there are 100,000 to 150,000 distinct CDR3 sequences, with roughly 9% seen only once. The ten biggest clones cover around 10% of the sample. The material sequenced was PBMCs. The receptors derive from a human donor in good health (CMV status not recorded). Some clones in this sample may be carry-over from other donors' samples.

This chain uses TRBV6-1 with TRBJ1-3, with 7 bases that match TRBD1. V gave up 7 bases and J gave up 0 bases; unmatched junction bases: 3. Germline V gives CDR1 MNHNS, CDR2 SASEGT. The CDR3 spans 14 residues. CDR3 DNA sequence: TGTGCCAGCAAAACAGGGGACTCTGGAAACACCATATATTTT. Residues: CASKTGDSGNTIYF.

This clonotype was observed many times. The rearrangement uses TRBV4-1 and TRBJ1-1; tentative D call: TRBD1 (5 bases). Germline V gene data show CDR1 as MGHRA and CDR2 as YSYEKL. This CDR3 contains 14 residues. Trimming took off 7 bases at V and 5 bases at J, with 17 bases between the two ends. The CDR3 is CASTPSPRGTEAFF. In nucleotides, the CDR3 is TGCGCCAGCACCCCGTCCCCCCGGGGGACTGAAGCTTTCTTT.

The chain recombines TRBV12-3 or TRBV12-4 with TRBJ1-2, with 9 positions matching TRBD1. This CDR3 is built from 13 residues. V dropped 5 bases and J dropped 7; count of bases not matched to a gene: 5. CDR3 coding DNA: TGTGCCAGCAGTCCCGACAGGGGGTCTGGCTACACCTTC. The encoded protein is CASSPDRGSGYTF.

This clonotype was recorded many times. This chain links TRBV7-2 with TRBJ1-4; no firm D call. V shed 1 base and J shed 8 bases, with 11 bases lying between them. CDR3 length: 14 amino acids. Germline V CDR1 and CDR2: SGHTA, FQGNSA. The CDR3 sequence is CASSLGTREEKLFF. DNA of the CDR3: TGTGCCAGCAGCTTAGGCACCAGAGAAGAAAAACTGTTTTTT.

This clonotype was seen at least ten times. The chain links TRBV6-2 or TRBV6-3 to TRBJ2-3; D is possibly TRBD1 (6 bases). Deletions cut 7 bases from V and 1 base from J, with 9 bases between. The CDR3 sequence is 13 residues long. Germline CDR1 reads MNHEY; CDR2 reads SVGEGT. CDR3 DNA sequence: TGTGCCAGCAAGAGACAGGGCACAGATACGCAGTATTTT. This translates into CASKRQGTDTQYF.

The chain joins TRBV4-1 to TRBJ1-5, with 7 bases that match TRBD1. The V segment lost 5 bases and the J segment 5 bases; nucleotides outside the gene matches: 3. Germline V gives CDR1 MGHRA, CDR2 YSYEKL. The CDR3 length is 13 residues. CDR3 in amino acids: CASSIQGDQPQHF. The DNA for the CDR3 is TGCGCCAGCAGCATTCAGGGGGATCAGCCCCAGCATTTT.

There are many counts of this clonotype. The CDR3 DNA reads as TGTGCCAGTAGTTCCAGGGGATTGGCCACTGAAGCTTTCTTT. As protein: CASSSRGLATEAFF. The chain joins TRBV19 to TRBJ1-1; weak D call: TRBD1 (6 bases). V was cut by 5 bases and J by 4 bases, with 14 bases left in between. Germline CDR1 reads LNHDA; CDR2 reads SQIVND (reference sequence). The CDR3 length is 14 residues.

There are a few counts of this clonotype. This chain connects TRBV28 to TRBJ2-5; 14 bases are a match to TRBD2. From germline, CDR1 is MDHEN and CDR2 SYDVKM. CDR3 length: 17 residues. V was pared by 4 bases and J by 2 bases, with 6 bases of the junction left unmatched. The CDR3 DNA sequence: TGTGCCAGCAGTTCGCCAAGACTAGCGGGGGGGCAAGAGACCCAGTACTTC. As protein: CASSSPRLAGGQETQYF. Full variable domain (missing parts from reference TRBV28 and TRBJ2-5): DVKVTQSSRYLVKRTGEKVFLECVQDMDHENMFWYRQDPGLGLRLIYFSYDVKMKEKGDIPEGYSVSREKKERFSLILESASTNQTSMYLCASSSPRLAGGQETQYFGPGTRLLVL.

In its sample, this clonotype was seen many times. J is TRBJ2-7 and V is TRBV28; 7 bases are a match to TRBD2. Germline CDR1 is MDHEN and CDR2 is SYDVKM. V lost 3 bases, J lost 2 bases, and 10 bases stayed unmatched. The length of the CDR3 is 16 residues. CDR3 in amino acids: CASSFTTGEGAYEQYF. The CDR3 DNA sequence: TGTGCCAGCAGTTTCACCACCGGGGAGGGAGCCTACGAGCAGTACTTC.

This clonotype appeared many times. The V gene is TRBV28, the J gene TRBJ2-5; D ambiguous. CDR1 is MDHEN and CDR2 is SYDVKM in the germline V gene. The CDR3 sequence is 12 residues long. V lost 5 bases and J lost 4, with 8 bases in between. CDR3 sequence reads: CASSPRTETQYF. Written as DNA, the CDR3 is TGTGCCAGCAGTCCCCGAACAGAGACCCAGTACTTC.

This clonotype appeared many times. The chain is built from TRBV6-2 or TRBV6-3 and TRBJ1-1, with a tentative D call TRBD1 (5 bases). CDR1 MNHEY and CDR2 SVGEGT come from the germline V gene. Trimming took off 5 bases at V and 7 bases at J, with 11 bases between the two ends. The CDR3 is 12 amino acids. The CDR3 region has the DNA TGTGCCAGCAGTGTAACCCAGGGTGAAGCTTTCTTT. It encodes CASSVTQGEAFF.

This clonotype was counted many times. The V gene is TRBV6-1, the J gene TRBJ2-1; 9 nucleotides align to TRBD2. Losses at the gene ends were 11 bases for V and 7 bases for J; bases not matched to a gene: 9. Germline V gene sequence: CDR1 MNHNS, CDR2 SASEGT. The CDR3 runs to 13 residues. Here the CDR3 DNA reads TGTGCCGCTGGGCGGGGGGGCGAAAATGAGCAGTTCTTC. This codes for CAAGRGGENEQFF.

This clonotype was counted between two and nine times. The chain carries TRBV20-1 and TRBJ2-5; 9 nucleotides align to TRBD1. Trimming cost V 6 bases and J 5 bases; bases outside gene matches: 4. The CDR3 loop spans 12 amino acids. CDR1 DFQATT and CDR2 SNEGSKA come from the germline V gene (reference sequence). The CDR3 sequence is CSARGQGETQYF. In nucleotides, the CDR3 is TGCAGTGCCCGGGGACAGGGCGAGACCCAGTACTTC.

This clonotype appeared many times. The V and J genes are TRBV30 and TRBJ1-1; D uncertain. In germline, CDR1 is GTSNPN, CDR2 SVGIG (reference sequence). V was clipped by 3 bases and J by 8 bases, with 10 bases between them. The CDR3 is 11 amino acids. The CDR3 coding sequence is TGTGCCTGGAGATGGGCAGAAGAAGCTTTCTTT. Translated: CAWRWAEEAFF.

This clonotype was recorded at least ten times. CDR3 sequence (DNA): TGCGCCAGCAGCACCCAGGACCGCTCGGACATGAACACTGAAGCTTTCTTT. Translated: CASSTQDRSDMNTEAFF. The chain links TRBV5-1 to TRBJ1-1; the D gene is possibly TRBD1 (5 bases). Deletions cut 4 bases from V and 0 bases from J, with 19 bases between. The CDR3 covers 17 residues. Per germline, CDR1 SGHRS and CDR2 YFSETQ.

This clonotype was seen many times. The chain joins TRBV6-6 to TRBJ1-1; no firm D call. V dropped 4 bases and J dropped 0 bases, with 15 bases sitting between them. The CDR3 is 16 amino acids. The germline gives CDR1 MNHNY, CDR2 SVGAGI (reference sequence). The CDR3, as DNA: TGTGCCAGCAGTTTCCCTCTCGCAGGCCTGAACACTGAAGCTTTCTTT. Translated, it gives CASSFPLAGLNTEAFF.

This clonotype was recorded many times. The gene calls are TRBV7-8 and TRBJ1-5; D perhaps matches TRBD1 (5 bases). CDR3 length equals 15 residues. CDR1 is SGHVS, CDR2 FQNEAQ, per germline. V was shortened by 1 base and J by 4 bases, with 11 bases between the two germline ends. The CDR3 spells CASSLEGARNQPQHF. The CDR3 nucleotides read TGTGCCAGCAGCTTAGAAGGGGCGCGAAATCAGCCCCAGCATTTT.

Ten or more counts support this clonotype. CDR3 protein: CASSYSGVASYNEQFF. For the CDR3, the DNA is TGTGCCAGCAGTTACTCGGGGGTAGCTTCCTACAATGAGCAGTTCTTC. The J gene is TRBJ2-1, the V gene TRBV6-2 or TRBV6-3; D possibly matches TRBD1 or TRBD2 (5 bases each). This CDR3 has 16 amino acids. CDR1 MNHEY and CDR2 SVGEGT come from the germline V gene. Trimming took off 0 bases at V and 1 base at J, with 10 bases between the two ends.

This clonotype has a handful of counts. The chain recombines TRBV20-1 with TRBJ1-1; D is ambiguous. The V end was cut by 2 bases, the J end by 0 bases, with 13 bases between. This CDR3 contains 15 residues. In germline, CDR1 is DFQATT, CDR2 SNEGSKA (reference sequence). CDR3 sequence: CSARHLAIMNTEAFF. The CDR3 nucleotides are TGCAGTGCTAGACATCTGGCTATTATGAACACTGAAGCTTTCTTT.

This clonotype was found many times. CDR3 nucleotides: TGTGCCAGCAGCTCCCTGAACGGGAACACTGAAGCTTTCTTT. Residues: CASSSLNGNTEAFF. The chain combines TRBV7-3 with TRBJ1-1; no definite D call. V was cut by 4 bases and J by 1 base, with 10 bases left in between. Germline CDR1 is SGHTA and CDR2 is FQGTGA. CDR3 length: 14 amino acids.